Sequencing of this T cell receptor (beta chain) was carried out in a study of T cell repertoires in cytomegalovirus infection. The length of the CDR3 is 17 residues. Germline values: CDR1 LGHNA, CDR2 YSLEER. V shed 4 bases and J shed 7 bases, with 20 bases lying between them. TCRdb itself ran the reads through MiXCR, one entry per CDR3 protein. Of about 76,000 distinct CDR3 sequences listed, 3.5% to 4.5% are singletons. This clonotype showed up many times. The sequence derives from a human donor in good health (CMV status not recorded). Some clones in this sample may be carry-over from other donors' samples. The chain uses TRBV4-3 and TRBJ1-6, with D possibly TRBD1 on 6 matching bases. The sequencing input was PBMCs. Here the CDR3 reads CASSPKGVGRANSPLHF. The CDR3 DNA sequence: TGCGCCAGCAGCCCCAAGGGGGTCGGCAGGGCCAATTCACCCCTCCACTTT.